Listed here is a single T cell receptor (beta chain). The V gene's germline CDR1 is SEHNR and CDR2 FQNEAQ (reference sequence). The CDR3 covers 15 residues. J gave up 0 bases and V 5 bases, and 5 bases lay outside the gene matches. The data belong to a study of blood T cells in healthy people across ages. Through a sample-barcoded 5' primer and a J-beta primer mix, a second PCR was run for roughly 7 to 11 cycles. The template-switch adaptor, which had 12 random nucleotides, put a tag on each cDNA molecule. TCRdb fed the 5' RACE reads into MiXCR, producing one record per CDR3 protein. The sample holds over a million distinct CDR3 sequences, more than 35% seen once.

V usage is TRBV7-9 and J usage is TRBJ1-2, with 8 bases fitting TRBD1. This clonotype was obtained from a woman between 55 and 75 years old in good health. Sequenced: blood. CDR3 amino acids: CASSGQGQANYGYTF. Here the CDR3 DNA reads TGTGCCAGCAGCGGACAGGGACAGGCTAACTATGGCTACACCTTC.